The 16 T cell receptor beta chains given below trace back to one sample, sequenced in a study of T cells in Graves' hyperthyroidism and ophthalmopathy. RNA transcripts provided the source from which TCR beta CDR3 regions were amplified. The study used the HTBI primer set for a first-round RT-PCR of the TCR CDR3. TCRdb called the multiplex PCR reads again in MiXCR, with one record for every CDR3 protein. The table records about 300,000 distinct CDR3 sequences, around 15% of them present only once. The sequencing input was blood. The source is a woman in her 40s with Graves' hyperthyroidism.

This clonotype was seen ten or more times. The chain combines TRBV7-3 with TRBJ2-1, with D possibly being TRBD1 (6 bases). This CDR3 region has 16 residues. CDR1 is SGHTA and CDR2 is FQGTGA in the germline V gene. V was pared by 0 bases and J by 9 bases, with 18 bases between. The CDR3 loop is CASSLTPGTSRSEQFF. DNA of the CDR3: TGTGCCAGCAGCTTAACACCTGGGACAAGTAGAAGTGAGCAGTTCTTC.

There are many counts of this clonotype. The V and J genes are TRBV28 and TRBJ2-7, with 7 bases matching TRBD2. The germline gives CDR1 MDHEN, CDR2 SYDVKM. This CDR3 comprises 16 residues. Trimming at V came to 2 bases and at J to 4 bases, leaving 11 bases not matched to a gene. CDR3 loop: CASSLGVAGVGYEQYF. In DNA, the CDR3 is TGTGCCAGCAGTTTAGGAGTTGCGGGAGTCGGATACGAGCAGTACTTC.

This clonotype appeared many times. The chain combines TRBV3-1 with TRBJ1-1; D is unresolved. V shed 0 bases and J shed 0 bases, with 8 bases lying between them. The CDR3 is 15 residues long. Germline V gene data show CDR1 as LGHDT and CDR2 as YNNKEL (reference sequence). In nucleotides, the CDR3 is TGTGCCAGCAGCCAAGATGCGGGTATGAACACTGAAGCTTTCTTT. This translates into CASSQDAGMNTEAFF.

This clonotype came up many times. The CDR3 loop reads CASTTGTLNTGELFF. In DNA form, the CDR3 reads TGTGCCAGCACCACAGGGACCCTGAACACCGGGGAGCTGTTTTTT. The genes are TRBV6-1 and TRBJ2-2, with D maybe TRBD1 (6 bases). V lost 7 bases and J lost 1, with 13 bases in between. This CDR3 has 15 amino acids. Germline CDR1 is MNHNS and CDR2 is SASEGT.

This clonotype was detected only a few times. The V gene is TRBV10-3, the J gene TRBJ2-5; D ambiguous. Deletions cut 0 bases from V and 1 base from J, with 6 bases between. Germline values: CDR1 ENHRY, CDR2 SYGVKD. This CDR3 has 14 amino acids. The chain's CDR3 is CAISESFGQETQYF. The CDR3 region has the DNA TGTGCCATCAGTGAGTCGTTCGGCCAAGAGACCCAGTACTTC.

The table lists this clonotype with many counts. The chain carries TRBV29-1 and TRBJ2-1; 8 positions agree with TRBD2. Germline-derived CDR1 and CDR2 are SQVTM and ANQGSEA. CDR3 length: 16 amino acids. Trimming cost V 4 bases and J 6 bases; bases outside gene matches: 14. The DNA for the CDR3 is TGCAGCGTTGTTAACGACCCGGGAGGGCCTCGCAATGAGCAGTTCTTC. Amino acid sequence: CSVVNDPGGPRNEQFF.

The chain couples TRBV11-2 to TRBJ1-2, with D uncertain. This CDR3 has 15 amino acids. Trimming removed 5 bases at V and 3 bases at J, with 16 bases between. Germline V lookup: CDR1 SGHAT, CDR2 FQNNGV. The CDR3 DNA follows: TGTGCCAGCAGCCCCCGAGGTCGTTACGACTATGGCTACACCTTC. Translation: CASSPRGRYDYGYTF.

Ten or more counts support this clonotype. The chain employs TRBV2 and TRBJ1-5; D unresolved. Germline values: CDR1 SNHLY, CDR2 FYNNEI. The length of the CDR3 is 14 residues. Trimming cost V 5 bases and J 2 bases, with 10 bases left between them. CDR3 DNA: TGTGCCAGCAGTCGCGCCCGGGGCAATCAGCCCCAGCATTTT. As protein: CASSRARGNQPQHF.

This clonotype was seen repeatedly, ten times or more. The chain is built from TRBV5-1 and TRBJ1-1; no clear D gene. The CDR3 runs 16 residues. V shed 1 base and J shed 0 bases, with 13 bases lying between them. CDR1 is SGHRS and CDR2 is YFSETQ in the germline V gene. CDR3 loop: CASSLPGTALNTEAFF. The CDR3, as DNA: TGCGCCAGCAGCTTGCCGGGAACAGCATTGAACACTGAAGCTTTCTTT.

This clonotype appeared many times. The V gene is TRBV12-3 or TRBV12-4, the J gene TRBJ1-5; D remains ambiguous. The V end was cut by 6 bases, the J end by 10 bases, with 16 bases between. CDR3 length equals 13 residues. The CDR3 spells CASSSMWRSPQHF. The CDR3 DNA follows: TGTGCCAGCAGCTCTATGTGGCGGAGCCCCCAGCATTTT.

Ten or more counts support this clonotype. The V and J genes are TRBV19 and TRBJ2-3; D tentatively reads TRBD1 or TRBD2 (5 bases each). V shed 8 bases and J shed 0 bases, with 9 bases lying between them. CDR3 length: 13 amino acids. From germline, CDR1 is LNHDA and CDR2 SQIVND (reference sequence). The CDR3 coding sequence is TGTGCCAGTCGTGGGGGAAGCACAGATACGCAGTATTTT. This encodes CASRGGSTDTQYF.

This clonotype came up a few times. V is TRBV19 and J is TRBJ1-4, with D uncertain. This CDR3 is built from 14 residues. Between the trimmed V and J ends, which lost 6 bases and 2 bases, there was a span of 10 bases. Looked up from germline, CDR1 is LNHDA and CDR2 is SQIVND (reference sequence). CDR3 coding DNA: TGTGCCAGTAGGCTTCCGAGGACTAATGAAAAACTGTTTTTT. This translates into CASRLPRTNEKLFF.

The table lists this clonotype with many counts. V usage is TRBV20-1 and J usage is TRBJ1-5; the D gene is possibly TRBD1 (6 bases). Deletions cut 6 bases from V and 3 bases from J, with 15 bases between. Germline V CDR1 and CDR2: DFQATT, SNEGSKA (reference sequence). The CDR3 consists of 14 residues. The DNA for the CDR3 is TGCAGTGCCATAAAACAGGGAGTCAATCAGCCCCAGCATTTT. Translating gives CSAIKQGVNQPQHF.

In its sample, this clonotype was seen many times. The rearrangement uses TRBV6-1 and TRBJ1-2, with TRBD1 matching 9 bases. The CDR3 extends over 14 amino acids. The trim removed 5 bases at V and 7 bases at J, leaving 8 bases unmatched. The germline gives CDR1 MNHNS, CDR2 SASEGT. The CDR3 bases are TGTGCCAGCAGTAACCCCGACAGGGGGGGTGGCTACACCTTC. Translated, it gives CASSNPDRGGGYTF.

This clonotype was counted between two and nine times. The chain links TRBV7-9 to TRBJ2-3, with 7 nucleotides matching TRBD2. With V trimmed by 3 bases and J by 4 bases, 13 bases remained unmatched. Per the germline V gene, CDR1 is SEHNR and CDR2 is FQNEAQ (reference sequence). This CDR3 region has 17 residues. CDR3 in amino acids: CASSLGDGGRGADTQYF. The CDR3 DNA sequence: TGTGCCAGCAGCTTGGGGGACGGCGGGAGAGGCGCAGATACGCAGTATTTT.

This clonotype occurred many times. The chain links TRBV6-1 to TRBJ2-5, with 7 bases aligning to TRBD2. This CDR3 comprises 13 residues. Germline trimming cut 1 base from V and 4 bases from J; bases unmatched to any gene: 0. Germline V gene lookup returns CDR1 MNHNS and CDR2 SASEGT. CDR3 in amino acids: CASSEGGRETQYF. The CDR3 DNA is TGTGCCAGCAGTGAAGGCGGGAGAGAGACCCAGTACTTC.